The present T cell receptor (beta chain) was sequenced within a study of blood T cell repertoires in COVID-19. Looking at the study overall: T cells, B-cell-depleted T cells, or PBMCs supplied cDNA or gDNA.

Germline-derived CDR1 and CDR2 are SEHNR and FQNEAQ (reference sequence). CDR3 size: 16 residues. V gave up 1 base and J gave up 1 base, with 10 bases separating them. As processed by the authors: By means of reference gene primer amplification, nucleated cell counts were estimated. TCRdb keeps only in-frame clones here, not all; method: immunoSEQ multiplex PCR. Clonal size and the V and J genes are those of that table, whereas D and trimming came from the DNA. Among approximately 250,000 clones, 70% to 90% were seen once, and the ten largest hold over 5.5%. Material: peripheral blood. This chain uses TRBV7-9 with TRBJ2-2; no definite D call. This TCR was sampled from a woman in her sixties with active or convalescent COVID-19. Here the CDR3 reads CASSLGLVVNTGELFF. In DNA form, the CDR3 reads TGTGCCAGCAGCTTAGGCCTAGTGGTGAACACCGGGGAGCTGTTTTTT.